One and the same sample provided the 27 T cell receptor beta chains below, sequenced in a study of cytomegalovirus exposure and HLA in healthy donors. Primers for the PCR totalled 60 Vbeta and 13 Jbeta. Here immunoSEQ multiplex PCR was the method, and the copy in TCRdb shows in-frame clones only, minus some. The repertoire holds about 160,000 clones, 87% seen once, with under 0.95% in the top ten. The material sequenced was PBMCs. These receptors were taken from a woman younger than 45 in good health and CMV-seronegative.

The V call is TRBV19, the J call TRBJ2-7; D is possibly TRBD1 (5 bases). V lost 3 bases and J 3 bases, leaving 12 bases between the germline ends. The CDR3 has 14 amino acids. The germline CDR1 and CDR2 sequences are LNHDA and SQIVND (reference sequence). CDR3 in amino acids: CASSMGKGLYEQYF. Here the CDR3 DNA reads TGTGCCAGTAGTATGGGCAAGGGGCTCTACGAGCAGTACTTC.

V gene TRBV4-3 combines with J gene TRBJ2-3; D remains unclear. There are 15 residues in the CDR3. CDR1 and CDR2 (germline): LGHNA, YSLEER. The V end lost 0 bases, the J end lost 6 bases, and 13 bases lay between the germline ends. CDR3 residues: CASSQDRRGVDTQYF. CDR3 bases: TGCGCCAGCAGCCAAGATCGGAGAGGCGTGGATACGCAGTATTTT.

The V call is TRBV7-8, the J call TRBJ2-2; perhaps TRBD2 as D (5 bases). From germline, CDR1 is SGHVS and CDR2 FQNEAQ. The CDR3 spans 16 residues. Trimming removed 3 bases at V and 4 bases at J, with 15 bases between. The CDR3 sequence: CASSFLAGWGTGELFF. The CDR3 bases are TGTGCCAGCAGCTTTCTCGCGGGCTGGGGCACCGGGGAGCTGTTTTTT.

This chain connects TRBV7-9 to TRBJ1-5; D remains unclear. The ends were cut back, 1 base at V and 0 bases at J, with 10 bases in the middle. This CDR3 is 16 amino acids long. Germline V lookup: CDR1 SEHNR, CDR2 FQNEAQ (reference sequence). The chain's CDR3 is CASSLDVGTSNQPQHF. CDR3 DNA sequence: TGTGCCAGCAGCTTAGATGTTGGCACTAGCAATCAGCCCCAGCATTTT.

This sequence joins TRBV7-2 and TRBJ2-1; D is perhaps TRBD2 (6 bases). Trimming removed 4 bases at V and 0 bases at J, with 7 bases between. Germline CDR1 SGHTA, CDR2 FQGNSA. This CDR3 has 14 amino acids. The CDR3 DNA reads TGTGCCAGCAGCTCGGAGGGCTCCTACAATGAGCAGTTCTTC. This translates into CASSSEGSYNEQFF. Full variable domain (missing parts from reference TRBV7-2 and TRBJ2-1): GAGVSQSPSNKVTEKGKDVELRCDPISGHTALYWYRQSLGQGLEFLIYFQGNSAPDKSGLPSDRFSAERTGGSVSTLTIQRTQQEDSAVYLCASSSEGSYNEQFFGPGTRLTVL.

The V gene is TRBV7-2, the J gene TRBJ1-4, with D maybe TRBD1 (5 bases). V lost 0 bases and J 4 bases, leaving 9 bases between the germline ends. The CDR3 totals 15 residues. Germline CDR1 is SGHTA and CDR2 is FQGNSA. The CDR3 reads CASSLAGGFNEKLFF. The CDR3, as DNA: TGTGCCAGCAGCTTAGCGGGGGGTTTTAATGAAAAACTGTTTTTT.

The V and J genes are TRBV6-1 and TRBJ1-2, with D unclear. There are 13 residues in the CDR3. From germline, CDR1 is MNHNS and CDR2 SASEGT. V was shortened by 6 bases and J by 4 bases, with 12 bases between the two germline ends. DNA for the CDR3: TGTGCCAGCAGCGATTATACGGGCTATGGCTACACCTTC. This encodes CASSDYTGYGYTF.

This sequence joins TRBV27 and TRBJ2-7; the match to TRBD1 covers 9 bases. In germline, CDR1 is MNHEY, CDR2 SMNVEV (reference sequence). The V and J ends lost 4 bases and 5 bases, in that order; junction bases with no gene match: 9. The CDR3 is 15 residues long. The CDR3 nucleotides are TGTGCCAGCAGTTCACCGGGACAGGGTAAACACGAGCAGTACTTC. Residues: CASSSPGQGKHEQYF.

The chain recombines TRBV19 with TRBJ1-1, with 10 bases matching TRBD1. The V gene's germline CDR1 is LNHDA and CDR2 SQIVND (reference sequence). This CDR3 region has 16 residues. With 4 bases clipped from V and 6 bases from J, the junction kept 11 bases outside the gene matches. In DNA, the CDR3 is TGTGCCAGTAGTACCCGCGCAGGGACAGGGGTTTCTGAAGCTTTCTTT. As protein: CASSTRAGTGVSEAFF.

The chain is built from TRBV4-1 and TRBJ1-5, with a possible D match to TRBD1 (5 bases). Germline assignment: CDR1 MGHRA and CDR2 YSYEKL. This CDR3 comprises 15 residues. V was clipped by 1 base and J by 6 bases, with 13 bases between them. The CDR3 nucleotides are TGCGCCAGCAGCCAAGTCACAGGAAGGGGTCAGCCCCAGCATTTT. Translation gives CASSQVTGRGQPQHF.

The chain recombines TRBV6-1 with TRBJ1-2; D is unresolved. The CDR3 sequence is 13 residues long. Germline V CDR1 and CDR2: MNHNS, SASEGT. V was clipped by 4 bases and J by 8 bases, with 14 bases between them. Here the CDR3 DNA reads TGTGCCAGCAGTGCAGGTGGGCGCATAGGCTACACCTTC. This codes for CASSAGGRIGYTF.

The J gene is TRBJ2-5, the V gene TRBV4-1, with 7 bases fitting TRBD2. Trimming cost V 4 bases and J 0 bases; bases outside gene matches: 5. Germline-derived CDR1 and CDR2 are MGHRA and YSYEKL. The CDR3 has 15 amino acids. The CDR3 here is CASSLLAVYQETQYF. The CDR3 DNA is TGCGCCAGCAGCCTTCTAGCGGTGTACCAAGAGACCCAGTACTTC.

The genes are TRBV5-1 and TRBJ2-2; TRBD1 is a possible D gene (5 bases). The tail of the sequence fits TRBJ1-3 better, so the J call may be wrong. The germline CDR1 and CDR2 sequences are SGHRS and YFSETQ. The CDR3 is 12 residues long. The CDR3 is CASSLGDNTIYF. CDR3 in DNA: TGCGCCAGCAGCTTGGGGGACAACACCATATATTTT.

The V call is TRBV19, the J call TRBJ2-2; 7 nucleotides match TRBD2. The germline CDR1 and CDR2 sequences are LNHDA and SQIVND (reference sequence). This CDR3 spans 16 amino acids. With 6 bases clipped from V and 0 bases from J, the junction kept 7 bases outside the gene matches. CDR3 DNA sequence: TGTGCCAGTAGGAACCTACTAGCGTCGAACACCGGGGAGCTGTTTTTT. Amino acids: CASRNLLASNTGELFF.

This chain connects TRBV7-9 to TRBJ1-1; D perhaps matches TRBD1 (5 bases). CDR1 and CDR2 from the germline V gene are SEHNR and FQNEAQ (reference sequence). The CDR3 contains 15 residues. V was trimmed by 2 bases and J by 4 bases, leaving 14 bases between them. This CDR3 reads CASSLTQGKGTEAFF. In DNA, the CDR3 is TGTGCCAGCAGCTTAACCCAGGGAAAGGGCACTGAAGCTTTCTTT.

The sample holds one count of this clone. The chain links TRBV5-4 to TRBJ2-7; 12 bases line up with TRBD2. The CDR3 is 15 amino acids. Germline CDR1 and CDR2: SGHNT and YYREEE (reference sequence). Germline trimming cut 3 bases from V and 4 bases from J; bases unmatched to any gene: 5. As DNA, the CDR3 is TGTGCCAGCAGCTCCCTAGCGGGAGGGCCATACGAGCAGTACTTC. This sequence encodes CASSSLAGGPYEQYF.

CDR3 sequence (DNA): TGTGCCATCATAAAGGGCGGGCAGCCCCAGCATTTT. Protein: CAIIKGGQPQHF. This chain joins TRBV6-6 and TRBJ1-5; D remains unclear. The germline gives CDR1 MNHNY, CDR2 SVGAGI (reference sequence). V lost 10 bases to trimming and J lost 7 bases, with 14 bases between them. This CDR3 has 12 amino acids.

CDR3 in amino acids: CASSASTSGPYEQYF. The CDR3 DNA follows: TGTGCCAGCAGTGCCTCGACTAGCGGGCCGTACGAGCAGTACTTC. V is TRBV6-1 and J is TRBJ2-7, with 10 bases aligning to TRBD2. The CDR3 is made up of 15 amino acids. CDR1 and CDR2 from the germline V gene are MNHNS and SASEGT. V shed 4 bases, J shed 4 bases, and the junction held 7 bases outside the gene matches.

The CDR3 sequence is CASSSRPVQYF. CDR3 nucleotides: TGTGCCAGCAGTTCCAGGCCCGTGCAGTACTTC. The chain couples TRBV28 to TRBJ2-7; D ambiguous. Per the germline V gene, CDR1 is MDHEN and CDR2 is SYDVKM. The CDR3 totals 11 residues. Trimming removed 4 bases from V and 9 bases from J, with 10 bases in between. Full variable domain (missing parts from reference TRBV28 and TRBJ2-7): DVKVTQSSRYLVKRTGEKVFLECVQDMDHENMFWYRQDPGLGLRLIYFSYDVKMKEKGDIPEGYSVSREKKERFSLILESASTNQTSMYLCASSSRPVQYFGPGTRLTVT.

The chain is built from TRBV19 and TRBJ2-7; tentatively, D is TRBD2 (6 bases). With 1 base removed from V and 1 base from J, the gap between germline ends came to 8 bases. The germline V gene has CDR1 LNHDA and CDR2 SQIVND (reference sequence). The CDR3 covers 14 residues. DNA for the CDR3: TGTGCCAGTAGTATAGCTAGCGATTCCTACGAGCAGTACTTC. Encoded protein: CASSIASDSYEQYF.

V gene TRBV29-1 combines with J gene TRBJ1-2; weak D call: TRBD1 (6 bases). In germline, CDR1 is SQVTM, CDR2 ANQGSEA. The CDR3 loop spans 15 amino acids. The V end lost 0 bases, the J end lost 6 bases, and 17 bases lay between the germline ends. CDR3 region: CSVEDPNRARDGYTF. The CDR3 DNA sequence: TGCAGCGTTGAAGATCCCAACAGGGCCAGGGATGGCTACACCTTC.

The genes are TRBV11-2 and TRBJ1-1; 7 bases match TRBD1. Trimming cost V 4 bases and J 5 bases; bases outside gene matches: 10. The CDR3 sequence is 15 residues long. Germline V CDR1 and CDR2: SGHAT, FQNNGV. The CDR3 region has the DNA TGTGCCAGCAGCTCCCAGATGTCAGGGGGGACTGAAGCTTTCTTT. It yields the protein CASSSQMSGGTEAFF. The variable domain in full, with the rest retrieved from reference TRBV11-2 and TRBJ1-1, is EAGVAQSPRYKIIEKRQSVAFWCNPISGHATLYWYQQILGQGPKLLIQFQNNGVVDDSQLPKDRFSAERLKGVDSTLKIQPAKLEDSAVYLCASSSQMSGGTEAFFGQGTRLTVV.

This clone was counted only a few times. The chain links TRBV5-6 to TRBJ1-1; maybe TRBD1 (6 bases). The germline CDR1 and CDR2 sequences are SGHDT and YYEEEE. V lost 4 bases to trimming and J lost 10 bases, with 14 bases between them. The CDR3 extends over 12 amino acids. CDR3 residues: CASSRWGQGAFF. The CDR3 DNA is TGTGCCAGCAGCAGGTGGGGGCAGGGAGCTTTCTTT.

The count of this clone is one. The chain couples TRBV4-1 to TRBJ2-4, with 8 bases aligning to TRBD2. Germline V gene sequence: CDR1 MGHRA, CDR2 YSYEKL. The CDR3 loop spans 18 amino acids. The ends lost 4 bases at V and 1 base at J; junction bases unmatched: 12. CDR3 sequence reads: CASSLAGNPGGAKNIQYF. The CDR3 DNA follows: TGCGCCAGCAGCCTAGCGGGAAATCCCGGGGGCGCCAAAAACATTCAGTACTTC.

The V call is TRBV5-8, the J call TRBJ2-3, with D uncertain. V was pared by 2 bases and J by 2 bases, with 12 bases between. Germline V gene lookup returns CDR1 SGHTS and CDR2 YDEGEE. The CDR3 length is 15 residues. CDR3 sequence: CASSFWQIFTDTQYF. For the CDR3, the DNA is TGTGCCAGCAGCTTTTGGCAGATTTTCACAGATACGCAGTATTTT.

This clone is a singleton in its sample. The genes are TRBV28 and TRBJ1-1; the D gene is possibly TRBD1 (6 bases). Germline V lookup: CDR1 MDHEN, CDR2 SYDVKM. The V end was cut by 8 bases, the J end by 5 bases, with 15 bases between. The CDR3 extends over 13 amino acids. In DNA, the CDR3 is TGTGCCAGCCCTGGACAGTTGGGAACTGAAGCTTTCTTT. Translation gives CASPGQLGTEAFF.

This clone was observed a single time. The CDR3 DNA reads as TGTGCCAGCAGTGCCCACGCCTCCAGGGCTTACGACGAGCAGTACTTC. Residues: CASSAHASRAYDEQYF. The rearrangement links TRBV6-1 to TRBJ2-7; perhaps TRBD1 as D (5 bases). The CDR3 spans 16 residues. Germline CDR1 is MNHNS and CDR2 is SASEGT. The V and J ends lost 4 bases and 5 bases respectively, with 21 bases between them.